Below are 29 T cell receptor beta chains sequenced from a single sample in a study of cytomegalovirus exposure and HLA in healthy donors. A multiplex PCR was run with 60 Vbeta primers and 13 Jbeta primers. Sequenced by immunoSEQ multiplex PCR; TCRdb stores in-frame clones only, minus some. This sample has under 150,000 clones, with 60% to 85% found just once. The sample comprised PBMCs. The receptors derive from a woman aged 40-49 years in good health and CMV-seronegative.

The chain employs TRBV6-1 and TRBJ2-7; D possibly corresponds to TRBD2 (5 bases). Looked up from germline, CDR1 is MNHNS and CDR2 is SASEGT. The CDR3 sequence is 12 residues long. Trimming took off 10 bases at V and 1 base at J, with 11 bases between the two ends. The chain's CDR3 is CATPDSSYEQYF. The CDR3 DNA sequence: TGTGCCACCCCGGACTCTTCCTACGAGCAGTACTTC.

Only one count was recorded for this clone. The V call is TRBV5-6, the J call TRBJ1-1, with D possibly matching TRBD1 (6 bases). The ends were cut back, 4 bases at V and 2 bases at J, with 12 bases in the middle. The CDR3 sequence is 14 residues long. Germline V gene sequence: CDR1 SGHDT, CDR2 YYEEEE. The DNA of the CDR3 is TGTGCCAGCAGCGAGACAGGTTCTAACACTGAAGCTTTCTTT. This codes for CASSETGSNTEAFF.

The V call is TRBV7-2, the J call TRBJ1-3; TRBD1 matches at 9 bases. J was trimmed by 4 bases and V by 4 bases; bases with no gene match: 5. Germline assignment: CDR1 SGHTA and CDR2 FQGNSA. The CDR3 contains 15 residues. CDR3 protein: CASSWRTGEGNTIYF. In nucleotides, the CDR3 is TGTGCCAGCAGCTGGAGGACAGGGGAAGGAAACACCATATATTTT. The entire variable domain, with the rest obtained from reference TRBV7-2 and TRBJ1-3, is as follows: GAGVSQSPSNKVTEKGKDVELRCDPISGHTALYWYRQSLGQGLEFLIYFQGNSAPDKSGLPSDRFSAERTGGSVSTLTIQRTQQEDSAVYLCASSWRTGEGNTIYFGEGSWLTVV.

DNA for the CDR3: TGTGCCAGCAGCTTAGGTGGGACTAGCGGGGCACGGGCCCAGTACTTC. It specifies CASSLGGTSGARAQYF. This sequence joins TRBV7-7 and TRBJ2-5; TRBD2 agrees at 13 bases. V trimming: 1 base; J trimming: 9 bases; junction bases outside the gene matches: 8. Germline V gene data show CDR1 as SSHAT and CDR2 as FNYEAQ (reference sequence). This CDR3 has 16 amino acids.

This chain uses TRBV5-4 with TRBJ1-4, with TRBD1 as a possible D gene (5 bases). Germline CDR1 and CDR2: SGHNT and YYREEE (reference sequence). This CDR3 spans 18 amino acids. V was cut by 0 bases and J by 2 bases, with 17 bases left in between. DNA of the CDR3: TGTGCCAGCAGCTTGGAGGGCGGGGGAACAGTCACTAATGAAAAACTGTTTTTT. Amino acid sequence: CASSLEGGGTVTNEKLFF.

This clone turned up a few times. The chain is built from TRBV7-9 and TRBJ2-1; 13 bases align to TRBD2. The CDR3 totals 15 residues. Per the germline V gene, CDR1 is SEHNR and CDR2 is FQNEAQ (reference sequence). J gave up 7 bases and V 4 bases, and 4 bases lay outside the gene matches. In DNA form, the CDR3 reads TGTGCCAGCAGCTCACTAGCGGGGGGGACTAATGAGCAGTTCTTC. Its protein is CASSSLAGGTNEQFF. Full variable domain (missing parts from reference TRBV7-9 and TRBJ2-1): DTGVSQNPRHKITKRGQNVTFRCDPISEHNRLYWYRQTLGQGPEFLTYFQNEAQLEKSRLLSDRFSAERPKGSFSTLEIQRTEQGDSAMYLCASSSLAGGTNEQFFGPGTRLTVL.

There are a few counts of this clone. The rearrangement links TRBV5-8 to TRBJ2-7; 9 nucleotides align to TRBD1. The CDR3 is 14 residues long. Germline CDR1 SGHTS, CDR2 YDEGEE. The J segment lost 6 bases and the V segment lost 2 bases, leaving 6 bases of the junction unmatched. CDR3 in amino acids: CASSLPTGGREQYF. The CDR3 bases are TGTGCCAGCAGCTTACCGACAGGGGGGCGCGAGCAGTACTTC.

The rearrangement links TRBV28 to TRBJ2-7, with 7 positions matching TRBD2. This CDR3 region has 17 residues. V dropped 6 bases and J dropped 7; count of bases not matched to a gene: 21. Germline V gives CDR1 MDHEN, CDR2 SYDVKM. This CDR3 reads CASSTSGLAVTKGEQYF. CDR3 DNA sequence: TGTGCCAGCAGCACCTCCGGGCTAGCGGTCACCAAGGGGGAGCAGTACTTC. The whole variable domain, filled in from reference TRBV28 and TRBJ2-7, reads DVKVTQSSRYLVKRTGEKVFLECVQDMDHENMFWYRQDPGLGLRLIYFSYDVKMKEKGDIPEGYSVSREKKERFSLILESASTNQTSMYLCASSTSGLAVTKGEQYFGPGTRLTVT.

The rearrangement uses TRBV6-1 and TRBJ1-3; D gene unclear. Trimming left V 6 bases short and J 0 bases short, with 12 bases between. The CDR3 has 15 amino acids. Looked up from germline, CDR1 is MNHNS and CDR2 is SASEGT. CDR3 sequence (DNA): TGTGCCAGCAGAGTGGCGCGGAGCTCTGGAAACACCATATATTTT. Amino acids: CASRVARSSGNTIYF.

This sequence joins TRBV9 and TRBJ2-3; no reliable D call. CDR3 length: 15 amino acids. Between the trimmed V and J ends, which lost 0 bases and 2 bases, there was a span of 10 bases. Germline lookup yields CDR1 SGDLS and CDR2 YYNGEE. CDR3 nucleotides: TGTGCCAGCAGCGTAGGGCCCAGTCACACAGATACGCAGTATTTT. This codes for CASSVGPSHTDTQYF.

This clone was detected only a few times. The chain uses TRBV28 and TRBJ1-4; D possibly corresponds to TRBD1 (5 bases). The CDR3 is 15 amino acids. Germline V CDR1 and CDR2: MDHEN, SYDVKM. Deletions cut 4 bases from V and 0 bases from J, with 9 bases between. This CDR3 reads CASSSVTATNEKLFF. CDR3 coding DNA: TGTGCCAGCAGTTCTGTGACAGCAACTAATGAAAAACTGTTTTTT. The full variable domain, completed using reference TRBV28 and TRBJ1-4, is DVKVTQSSRYLVKRTGEKVFLECVQDMDHENMFWYRQDPGLGLRLIYFSYDVKMKEKGDIPEGYSVSREKKERFSLILESASTNQTSMYLCASSSVTATNEKLFFGSGTQLSVL.

The V and J genes are TRBV5-1 and TRBJ2-3, with 9 nucleotides matching TRBD1. CDR3 length: 17 amino acids. V shed 4 bases, J shed 3 bases, and the junction held 12 bases outside the gene matches. The V gene's germline CDR1 is SGHRS and CDR2 YFSETQ. CDR3 DNA sequence: TGCGCCAGCAGCCCCTTTCCCGGGACAGGGTATACAGATACGCAGTATTTT. It yields the protein CASSPFPGTGYTDTQYF.

This sequence joins TRBV29-1 and TRBJ2-3, with D perhaps TRBD2 (6 bases). Germline V lookup: CDR1 SQVTM, CDR2 ANQGSEA. With 4 bases removed from V and 2 bases from J, the gap between germline ends came to 13 bases. CDR3 length: 14 residues. Written as DNA, the CDR3 is TGCAGCGTTGGGGGGGAGCCGAACACAGATACGCAGTATTTT. Protein sequence: CSVGGEPNTDTQYF.

The chain links TRBV10-1 to TRBJ2-1; 11 nucleotides align to TRBD1. The CDR3 length is 16 residues. Per germline, CDR1 WNHNN and CDR2 SYGVQD (reference sequence). V lost 7 bases, J lost 6 bases, and 11 bases stayed unmatched. The CDR3 here is CASTSVRDRGTNEQFF. DNA for the CDR3: TGCGCCAGCACTTCCGTTCGGGACAGGGGGACCAATGAGCAGTTCTTC.

This chain's CDR3 is CASSAYTSVQETQYF. CDR3 sequence (DNA): TGTGCCAGCAGCGCCTACACTAGCGTCCAAGAGACCCAGTACTTC. This rearrangement joins TRBV7-3 to TRBJ2-5; 7 bases are a match to TRBD2. Germline CDR1 SGHTA, CDR2 FQGTGA. CDR3 length: 15 amino acids. V lost 5 bases and J lost 1; bases outside the gene matches: 7.

The chain recombines TRBV19 with TRBJ1-4, with 7 bases that match TRBD1. The CDR3 runs to 15 residues. Losses at the gene ends were 6 bases for V and 4 bases for J; bases not matched to a gene: 8. Germline V gene lookup returns CDR1 LNHDA and CDR2 SQIVND (reference sequence). CDR3 nucleotide sequence: TGTGCCAGTAGCAACCCGGGACAGCGTAATGAAAAACTGTTTTTT. Its protein product is CASSNPGQRNEKLFF. Variable domain in full (rest from reference TRBV19 and TRBJ1-4): DGGITQSPKYLFRKEGQNVTLSCEQNLNHDAMYWYRQDPGQGLRLIYYSQIVNDFQKGDIAEGYSVSREKKESFPLTVTSAQKNPTAFYLCASSNPGQRNEKLFFGSGTQLSVL.

The table lists this clone with a few counts. The chain combines TRBV28 with TRBJ1-1, with TRBD1 matching 7 bases. CDR1 and CDR2 from the germline V gene are MDHEN and SYDVKM. The V segment lost 7 bases and the J segment 3 bases; nucleotides outside the gene matches: 2. The CDR3 is made up of 12 amino acids. CDR3 protein: CASTGTDTEAFF. Here the CDR3 DNA reads TGTGCCAGCACCGGGACAGACACTGAAGCTTTCTTT.

The table lists this clone with a count of one. V and J are TRBV5-5 and TRBJ1-1, with 8 nucleotides matching TRBD1. The V gene end was trimmed by 0 bases and the J gene end by 6 bases; junction bases not matched to a gene: 16. The germline gives CDR1 SGHKS, CDR2 YYEKEE (reference sequence). CDR3 size: 18 residues. CDR3 sequence: CASSLVPRGADRGAEAFF. The DNA for the CDR3 is TGTGCCAGCAGCTTGGTTCCAAGGGGAGCCGACAGGGGCGCTGAAGCTTTCTTT. The full variable domain, with the rest looked up from reference TRBV5-5 and TRBJ1-1, is DAGVTQSPTHLIKTRGQQVTLRCSPISGHKSVSWYQQVLGQGPQFIFQYYEKEERGRGNFPDRFSARQFPNYSSELNVNALLLGDSALYLCASSLVPRGADRGAEAFFGQGTRLTVV.

V gene TRBV2 combines with J gene TRBJ2-1, with D possibly being TRBD2 (6 bases). The CDR3 sequence is 15 residues long. Trimming left V 10 bases short and J 5 bases short, with 21 bases between. Germline CDR1 reads SNHLY; CDR2 reads FYNNEI. The chain's CDR3 is CATKPMTRLHNEQFF. DNA for the CDR3: TGTGCCACCAAACCGATGACTAGGCTCCACAATGAGCAGTTCTTC.

In this sample, this clone turned up a few times. CDR3 sequence (DNA): TGTGCCAGCAGCTCCGCGCCGGGGCCCCAGCATTTT. It encodes CASSSAPGPQHF. The J gene is TRBJ1-5, the V gene TRBV7-9; D call uncertain. Trimming left V 4 bases short and J 9 bases short, with 10 bases between. The germline V gene encodes CDR1 SEHNR and CDR2 FQNEAQ (reference sequence). The CDR3 runs 12 residues.

Judged by abundance, this clone is medium-sized (0.01 to 0.1%). The rearrangement joins TRBV6-4 to TRBJ2-1, with TRBD2 identical over 12 bases. V trimming: 4 bases; J trimming: 6 bases; junction bases outside the gene matches: 10. CDR1 is MRHNA and CDR2 is SNTAGT in the germline V gene. CDR3 size: 17 residues. The CDR3 sequence is CASSASGGTSGLNEQFF. In nucleotides, the CDR3 is TGTGCCAGCAGTGCCTCAGGGGGGACTAGCGGGCTCAATGAGCAGTTCTTC.

Regarding this clone: One end of the junction is discordant with germline, which a read error may explain. The chain combines TRBV5-1 with TRBJ2-7, with D perhaps matching TRBD2 (5 bases). This CDR3 is 15 amino acids long. Germline CDR1 reads SGHRS; CDR2 reads YFSETQ. For the CDR3, the DNA is TGCGCCAGCAGCTTGGGATCCACCTACGAGGGAGAGCGGTACTTC. Amino acids: CASSLGSTYEGERYF.

Details on this clone: The conserved closing phenylalanine or tryptophan is absent in this CDR3, likely reflecting a read error. The chain recombines TRBV9 with TRBJ2-3; 13 bases map to TRBD2. CDR3 size: 19 residues. V shed 0 bases, J shed 1 base, and the junction held 8 bases outside the gene matches. CDR1 is SGDLS, CDR2 YYNGEE, per germline. The CDR3 region is CASSVEGGTSGTGTDTQYS. The CDR3 DNA sequence: TGTGCCAGCAGCGTAGAAGGAGGGACTAGCGGGACGGGCACAGATACGCAGTATTCT.

The V call is TRBV10-2, the J call TRBJ2-3; 13 bases fit TRBD2. V was clipped by 8 bases and J by 0 bases; unmatched bases: 8. The germline V gene encodes CDR1 WSHSY and CDR2 SAAADI. The CDR3 covers 17 residues. The CDR3 loop is CASGTSGVFGSTDTQYF. For the CDR3, the DNA is TGCGCCAGCGGGACTAGCGGGGTCTTTGGGAGCACAGATACGCAGTATTTT.

The gene calls are TRBV19 and TRBJ1-2; unclear D gene. V lost 0 bases, J lost 0 bases, and 2 bases lay in between. Germline values: CDR1 LNHDA, CDR2 SQIVND (reference sequence). This CDR3 region has 13 residues. The CDR3 region has the DNA TGTGCCAGTAGTATAGACACTAACTATGGCTACACCTTC. It codes for CASSIDTNYGYTF.

This clone is judged medium-sized. The chain is built from TRBV28 and TRBJ2-2, with D tentatively TRBD1 (5 bases). Per the germline V gene, CDR1 is MDHEN and CDR2 is SYDVKM. The V gene lost 5 bases and the J gene lost 1 base, with 8 bases spanning the gap. The CDR3 is 14 amino acids. The CDR3 sequence: CASSSQGNTGELFF. CDR3 nucleotide sequence: TGTGCCAGCAGTAGCCAGGGGAACACCGGGGAGCTGTTTTTT.

In regard to this clone: The junction differs from germline at one of its ends, possibly a read error. At the DNA level, this CDR3 is encoded by other sequences in the same sample as well. The rearrangement uses TRBV6-4 and TRBJ2-7; D is possibly TRBD1 (5 bases). This CDR3 has 14 residues. The V gene's germline CDR1 is MRHNA and CDR2 SNTAGT. The CDR3 sequence is CASSQSGQFYEQYF. CDR3 coding DNA: TGCGCCAGCAGCCAAAGTGGACAATTTTACGAGCAGTACTTC.

This clone is a singleton in its sample. The chain uses TRBV6-5 and TRBJ1-1; D is unresolved. Germline lookup yields CDR1 MNHEY and CDR2 SVGAGI. Trimming removed 4 bases from V and 2 bases from J, with 8 bases in between. The CDR3 loop spans 13 amino acids. The CDR3 DNA sequence: TGTGCCAGCAGTTCGGCAGGAAACACTGAAGCTTTCTTT. Translated, it gives CASSSAGNTEAFF.

V and J are TRBV19 and TRBJ2-4, with a tentative D call TRBD1 (5 bases). Per germline, CDR1 LNHDA and CDR2 SQIVND (reference sequence). Trimming cost V 7 bases and J 5 bases, with 15 bases left between them. CDR3 length: 14 amino acids. The CDR3 protein is CASTALGRQNIQYF. For the CDR3, the DNA is TGTGCCAGTACGGCCCTGGGGCGGCAAAACATTCAGTACTTC.